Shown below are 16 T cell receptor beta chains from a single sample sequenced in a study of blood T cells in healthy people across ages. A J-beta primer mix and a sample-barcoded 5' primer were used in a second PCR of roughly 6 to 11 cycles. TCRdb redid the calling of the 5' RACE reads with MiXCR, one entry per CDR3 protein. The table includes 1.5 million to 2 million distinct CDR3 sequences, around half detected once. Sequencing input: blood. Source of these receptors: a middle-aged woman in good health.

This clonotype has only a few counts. The CDR3 loop is CASKLGFGEQFF. CDR3 bases: TGTGCCAGCAAGTTGGGCTTCGGAGAGCAGTTCTTC. J is TRBJ2-1 and V is TRBV6-5, with D unclear. Germline loops: CDR1 MNHEY, CDR2 SVGAGI. V was cut by 7 bases and J by 10 bases, with 14 bases left in between. The CDR3 runs to 12 residues.

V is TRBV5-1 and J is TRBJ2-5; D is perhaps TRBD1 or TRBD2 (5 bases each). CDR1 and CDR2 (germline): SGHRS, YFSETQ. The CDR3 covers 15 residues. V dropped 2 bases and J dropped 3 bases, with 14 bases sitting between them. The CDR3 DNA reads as TGCGCCAGCAGCTTACCCAGGGTGGGGGAAGAGACCCAGTACTTC. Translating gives CASSLPRVGEETQYF.

Here the CDR3 DNA reads TGCAGTGCCGCCACAACCCCTACAGGGCCAGGGGAGACCCAGTACTTC. As protein: CSAATTPTGPGETQYF. The J gene is TRBJ2-5, the V gene TRBV20-1; perhaps TRBD1 as D (6 bases). The CDR3 has 16 amino acids. The ends were cut back, 6 bases at V and 5 bases at J, with 25 bases in the middle. Germline lookup yields CDR1 DFQATT and CDR2 SNEGSKA (reference sequence).

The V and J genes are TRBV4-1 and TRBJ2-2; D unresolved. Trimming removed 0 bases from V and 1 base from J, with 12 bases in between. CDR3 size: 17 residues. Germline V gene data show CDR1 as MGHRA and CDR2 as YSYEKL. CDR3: CASSQEAALWNTGELFF. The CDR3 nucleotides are TGCGCCAGCAGCCAAGAAGCAGCGTTGTGGAACACCGGGGAGCTGTTTTTT.

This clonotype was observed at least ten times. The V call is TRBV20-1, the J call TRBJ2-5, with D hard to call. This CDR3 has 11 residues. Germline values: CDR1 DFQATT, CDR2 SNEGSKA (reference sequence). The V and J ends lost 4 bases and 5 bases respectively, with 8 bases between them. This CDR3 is CSANQAETQYF. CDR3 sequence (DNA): TGCAGTGCTAATCAGGCGGAGACCCAGTACTTC.

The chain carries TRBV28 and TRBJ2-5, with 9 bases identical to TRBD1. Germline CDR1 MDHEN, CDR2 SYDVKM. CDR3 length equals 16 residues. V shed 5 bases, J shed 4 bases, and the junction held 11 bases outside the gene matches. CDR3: CASSRPGQGVGETQYF. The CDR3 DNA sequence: TGTGCCAGCAGTCGTCCGGGACAGGGAGTGGGAGAGACCCAGTACTTC.

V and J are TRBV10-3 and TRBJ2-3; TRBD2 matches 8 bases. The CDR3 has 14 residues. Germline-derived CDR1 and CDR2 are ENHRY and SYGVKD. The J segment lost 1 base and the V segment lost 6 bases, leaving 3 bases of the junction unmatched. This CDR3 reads CAISSAGGTDTQYF. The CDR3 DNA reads TGTGCCATCAGCTCAGCGGGGGGCACAGATACGCAGTATTTT.

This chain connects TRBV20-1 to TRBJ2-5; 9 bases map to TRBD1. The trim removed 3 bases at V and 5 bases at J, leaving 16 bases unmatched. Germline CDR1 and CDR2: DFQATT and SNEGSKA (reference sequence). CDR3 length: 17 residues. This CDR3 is CSARNRPGTGGVETQYF. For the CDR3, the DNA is TGCAGTGCTAGGAATAGACCGGGCACAGGGGGCGTCGAGACCCAGTACTTC.

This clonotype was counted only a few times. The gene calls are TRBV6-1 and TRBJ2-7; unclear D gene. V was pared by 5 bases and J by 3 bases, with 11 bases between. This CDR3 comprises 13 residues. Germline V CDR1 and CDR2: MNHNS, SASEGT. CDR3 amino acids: CASSQQLLYEQYF. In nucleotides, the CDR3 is TGTGCCAGCAGTCAACAATTGCTCTACGAGCAGTACTTC.

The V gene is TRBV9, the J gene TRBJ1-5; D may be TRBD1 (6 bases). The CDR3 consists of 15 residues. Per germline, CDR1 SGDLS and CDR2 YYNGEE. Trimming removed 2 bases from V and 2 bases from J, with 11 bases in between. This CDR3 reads CASSVSGAGNQPQHF. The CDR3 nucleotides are TGTGCCAGCAGCGTCTCAGGGGCTGGCAATCAGCCCCAGCATTTT.

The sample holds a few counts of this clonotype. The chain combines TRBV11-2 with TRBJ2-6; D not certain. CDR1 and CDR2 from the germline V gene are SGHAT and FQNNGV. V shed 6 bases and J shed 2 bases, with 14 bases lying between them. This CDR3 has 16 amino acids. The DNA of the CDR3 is TGTGCCAGCAGTAACCGAGGTGGGACTGGGGCCAACGTCCTGACTTTC. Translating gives CASSNRGGTGANVLTF.

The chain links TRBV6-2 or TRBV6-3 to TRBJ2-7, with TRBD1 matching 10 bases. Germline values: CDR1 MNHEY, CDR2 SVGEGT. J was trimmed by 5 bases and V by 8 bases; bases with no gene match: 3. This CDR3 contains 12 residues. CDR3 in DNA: TGTGCCAGCGCGGGACAGGGGAACGAGCAGTACTTC. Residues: CASAGQGNEQYF.

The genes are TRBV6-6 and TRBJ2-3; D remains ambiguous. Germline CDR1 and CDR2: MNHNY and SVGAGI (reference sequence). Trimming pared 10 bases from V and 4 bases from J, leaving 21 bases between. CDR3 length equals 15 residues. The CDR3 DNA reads TGTGCCACCAATCCCTTGTCAGCAAACCCAGATACGCAGTATTTT. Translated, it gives CATNPLSANPDTQYF.

Here the CDR3 reads CSANTEGYTF. In nucleotides, the CDR3 is TGCAGTGCTAACACGGAGGGCTACACCTTC. This chain links TRBV20-1 with TRBJ1-2; no firm D call. Germline V CDR1 and CDR2: DFQATT, SNEGSKA (reference sequence). The CDR3 covers 10 residues. Trimming took 4 bases from V and 8 from J, leaving 8 bases between them.

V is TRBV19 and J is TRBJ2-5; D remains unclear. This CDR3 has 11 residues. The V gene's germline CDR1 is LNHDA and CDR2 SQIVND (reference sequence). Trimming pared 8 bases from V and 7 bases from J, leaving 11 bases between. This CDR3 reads CASGWSGTQYF. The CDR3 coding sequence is TGTGCCAGTGGGTGGAGTGGGACCCAGTACTTC. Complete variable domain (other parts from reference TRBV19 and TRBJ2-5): DGGITQSPKYLFRKEGQNVTLSCEQNLNHDAMYWYRQDPGQGLRLIYYSQIVNDFQKGDIAEGYSVSREKKESFPLTVTSAQKNPTAFYLCASGWSGTQYFGPGTRLLVL.

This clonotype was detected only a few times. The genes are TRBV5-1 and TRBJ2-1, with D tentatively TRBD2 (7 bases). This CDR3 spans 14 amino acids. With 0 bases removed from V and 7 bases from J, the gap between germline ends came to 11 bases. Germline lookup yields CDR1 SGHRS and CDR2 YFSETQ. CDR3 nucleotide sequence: TGCGCCAGCAGCTTGGCCAGGGGAGGGAATGAGCAGTTCTTC. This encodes CASSLARGGNEQFF.